Listed here are 29 T cell receptor beta chains from one sample, sequenced in a study of T cell repertoires in cytomegalovirus infection. One entry per CDR3 protein, called by TCRdb with MiXCR from the reads. This table has 200,000 or so distinct CDR3 sequences, 28% appearing once. Sequencing was done on a sample of PBMCs. The receptors come from a human donor in good health (CMV status not recorded). Some clones in this sample may be carry-over from other donors' samples.

This clonotype occurred a few times. The CDR3 DNA follows: TGTGCCAGCACCGCAGGAGGGGGCACAGATACGCAGTATTTT. Residues: CASTAGGGTDTQYF. The chain carries TRBV5-4 and TRBJ2-3; a possible D gene is TRBD2 (6 bases). Germline V gene lookup returns CDR1 SGHNT and CDR2 YYREEE (reference sequence). The CDR3 runs to 14 residues. The V and J ends lost 6 bases and 1 base respectively, with 12 bases between them.

This chain uses TRBV10-3 with TRBJ1-5, with no clear D. The germline V gene has CDR1 ENHRY and CDR2 SYGVKD. With 4 bases removed from V and 1 base from J, the gap between germline ends came to 5 bases. The CDR3 sequence is 13 residues long. The CDR3 here is CAISGGSNQPQHF. CDR3 nucleotides: TGTGCCATCAGTGGAGGAAGCAATCAGCCCCAGCATTTT.

In this sample, this clonotype turned up many times. The CDR3 protein is CASSLWGRGNTEAFF. CDR3 bases: TGTGCCAGCAGCTTATGGGGCAGGGGGAACACTGAAGCTTTCTTT. The chain combines TRBV7-2 with TRBJ1-1; D possibly corresponds to TRBD1 (6 bases). This CDR3 has 15 residues. Trimming left V 2 bases short and J 1 base short, with 11 bases between. In germline, CDR1 is SGHTA, CDR2 FQGNSA. Filled out from reference TRBV7-2 and TRBJ1-1, the complete variable domain reads GAGVSQSPSNKVTEKGKDVELRCDPISGHTALYWYRQSLGQGLEFLIYFQGNSAPDKSGLPSDRFSAERTGGSVSTLTIQRTQQEDSAVYLCASSLWGRGNTEAFFGQGTRLTVV.

The sample holds a few counts of this clonotype. The V call is TRBV7-2, the J call TRBJ1-1; 10 bases fit TRBD1. J lost 4 bases, V lost 4 bases, and 3 bases had no gene match. Germline CDR1 is SGHTA and CDR2 is FQGNSA. The CDR3 is 14 amino acids. This chain's CDR3 is CASSSGQGVTEAFF. CDR3 sequence (DNA): TGTGCCAGCAGCTCCGGACAGGGGGTCACTGAAGCTTTCTTT.

This clonotype came up a few times. The J gene is TRBJ1-1, the V gene TRBV4-2, with D perhaps matching TRBD1 (6 bases). Germline V gives CDR1 LGHNA, CDR2 YNFKEQ. This CDR3 spans 14 amino acids. V was clipped by 3 bases and J by 0 bases, with 8 bases between them. Written as DNA, the CDR3 is TGTGCCAGCAGCCAGGACAGCATGAACACTGAAGCTTTCTTT. Protein sequence: CASSQDSMNTEAFF.

The rearrangement links TRBV29-1 to TRBJ2-5, with TRBD1 identical over 7 bases. This CDR3 is 12 amino acids long. CDR1 is SQVTM, CDR2 ANQGSEA, per germline. Trimming took 5 bases from V and 1 from J; bases not matched to a gene: 1. CDR3 coding DNA: TGCAGCGTTTGGGACAGCCAAGAGACCCAGTACTTC. Protein: CSVWDSQETQYF. Filled out from reference TRBV29-1 and TRBJ2-5, the complete variable domain reads SAVISQKPSRDICQRGTSLTIQCQVDSQVTMMFWYRQQPGQSLTLIATANQGSEATYESGFVIDKFPISRPNLTFSTLTVSNMSPEDSSIYLCSVWDSQETQYFGPGTRLLVL.

The V and J genes are TRBV29-1 and TRBJ1-1, with D unclear. Per germline, CDR1 SQVTM and CDR2 ANQGSEA. The CDR3 runs to 14 residues. V was trimmed by 4 bases and J by 6 bases, leaving 18 bases between them. The DNA for the CDR3 is TGCAGCGTTGGAAGGGATCAAATCAACCCTGAAGCTTTCTTT. Translating it yields CSVGRDQINPEAFF.

This clonotype was seen ten or more times. This CDR3 is CASSLAGLPPDTQYF. The CDR3 DNA reads TGTGCCAGCAGCTTAGCGGGACTCCCGCCAGATACGCAGTATTTT. The chain has TRBV7-2 and TRBJ2-3; possibly TRBD2 for D (6 bases). V lost 0 bases, J lost 4 bases, and 11 bases lay in between. From germline, CDR1 is SGHTA and CDR2 FQGNSA. CDR3 length: 15 amino acids.

This clonotype was seen many times. J is TRBJ2-7 and V is TRBV7-2; D gene uncertain. CDR3 size: 15 residues. The germline V gene has CDR1 SGHTA and CDR2 FQGNSA. Trimming shortened V by 4 bases and J by 2 bases, and 15 bases separated the two germline ends. CDR3 protein: CASSSPATPPYEQYF. The CDR3, as DNA: TGTGCCAGCAGCTCGCCTGCGACACCACCCTACGAGCAGTACTTC.

This clonotype has just a few counts. The chain employs TRBV7-2 and TRBJ1-1; D unclear. The CDR3 contains 13 residues. V shed 3 bases and J shed 5 bases, with 10 bases lying between them. Per germline, CDR1 SGHTA and CDR2 FQGNSA. CDR3 DNA sequence: TGTGCCAGCAGCTTTTCGAGGTTTACTGAAGCTTTCTTT. This codes for CASSFSRFTEAFF.

This chain joins TRBV20-1 and TRBJ2-1; 9 nucleotides align to TRBD2. CDR1 DFQATT and CDR2 SNEGSKA come from the germline V gene (reference sequence). The CDR3 runs 15 residues. The V gene end was trimmed by 0 bases and the J gene end by 5 bases; junction bases not matched to a gene: 5. The CDR3 DNA reads as TGCAGTGCTAGAGATGGGACTAGCCCAGACAATGAGCAGTTCTTC. This codes for CSARDGTSPDNEQFF.

J is TRBJ2-7 and V is TRBV11-2; unclear D gene. Trimming removed 0 bases at V and 2 bases at J, with 11 bases between. CDR3 size: 15 residues. Germline CDR1 and CDR2: SGHAT and FQNNGV. The CDR3 nucleotides read TGTGCCAGCAGCTTAGATGGTATTAGTACCTACGAGCAGTACTTC. Its translation: CASSLDGISTYEQYF.

V gene TRBV3-1 combines with J gene TRBJ1-1; TRBD1 matches 7 bases. The CDR3 loop spans 14 amino acids. V shed 4 bases, J shed 7 bases, and the junction held 9 bases outside the gene matches. The V gene's germline CDR1 is LGHDT and CDR2 YNNKEL (reference sequence). The CDR3 nucleotides are TGTGCCAGCAGCCGGGGACAGACCAACGGTGAAGCTTTCTTT. This gives the protein CASSRGQTNGEAFF.

The chain uses TRBV29-1 and TRBJ1-2; D is undetermined. The germline V gene encodes CDR1 SQVTM and CDR2 ANQGSEA. The CDR3 consists of 12 residues. V lost 1 base to trimming and J lost 8 bases, with 11 bases between them. The CDR3 spells CSVEGPTLGYTF. In DNA, the CDR3 is TGCAGCGTTGAAGGACCTACCCTCGGCTACACCTTC. Full variable domain (missing parts from reference TRBV29-1 and TRBJ1-2): SAVISQKPSRDICQRGTSLTIQCQVDSQVTMMFWYRQQPGQSLTLIATANQGSEATYESGFVIDKFPISRPNLTFSTLTVSNMSPEDSSIYLCSVEGPTLGYTFGSGTRLTVV.

This clonotype was observed a few times. This sequence joins TRBV12-3 or TRBV12-4 and TRBJ1-2; D ambiguous. V dropped 5 bases and J dropped 6 bases, with 13 bases sitting between them. This CDR3 contains 13 residues. CDR3 coding DNA: TGTGCCAGCAGTCCTGGGATAGGGAATGGCTACACCTTC. Protein: CASSPGIGNGYTF.

V gene TRBV6-2 or TRBV6-3 combines with J gene TRBJ2-3; D unclear. CDR1 is MNHEY, CDR2 SVGEGT, per germline. V was clipped by 7 bases and J by 3 bases, with 14 bases between them. CDR3 length: 14 residues. In DNA form, the CDR3 reads TGTGCCAGCACCACTCCCTCGGTGACAGATACGCAGTATTTT. As protein: CASTTPSVTDTQYF.

This clonotype has more than one count but fewer than ten. The chain employs TRBV7-6 and TRBJ2-6; D assignment may be TRBD1 or TRBD2 (5 bases each). V was clipped by 3 bases and J by 2 bases, with 17 bases between them. The CDR3 totals 18 residues. In germline, CDR1 is SGHVS, CDR2 FNYEAQ. The CDR3 sequence is CASSLTVGGTAGANVLTF. The CDR3 DNA reads as TGTGCCAGCAGCTTGACGGTTGGGGGAACGGCTGGGGCCAACGTCCTGACTTTC.

At least ten counts were recorded for this clonotype. The chain is built from TRBV7-2 and TRBJ1-1; D is perhaps TRBD1 (5 bases). In germline, CDR1 is SGHTA, CDR2 FQGNSA. This CDR3 region has 15 residues. The V and J ends lost 7 bases and 0 bases respectively, with 15 bases between them. The CDR3 DNA follows: TGTGCCAGCAAAAAAGGACCAGGGATGAACACTGAAGCTTTCTTT. As protein: CASKKGPGMNTEAFF.

This clonotype was recorded a few times. The chain has TRBV5-8 and TRBJ1-2; 8 bases line up with TRBD1. The CDR3 covers 14 residues. Trimming removed 4 bases from V and 3 bases from J; junction bases left unmatched: 5. Germline V gives CDR1 SGHTS, CDR2 YDEGEE. Here the CDR3 reads CASSPRDRYYGYTF. The CDR3 nucleotides read TGTGCCAGCAGCCCCCGGGACAGGTACTATGGCTACACCTTC.

This clonotype has a count of ten or more. This sequence joins TRBV7-8 and TRBJ1-5; TRBD1 might be the D (6 bases). The germline V gene encodes CDR1 SGHVS and CDR2 FQNEAQ. Trimming left V 6 bases short and J 1 base short, with 19 bases between. This CDR3 is 17 amino acids long. In DNA, the CDR3 is TGTGCCAGCAGGTGGGCCCGCAGGGGACTCAGCAATCAGCCCCAGCATTTT. Translating gives CASRWARRGLSNQPQHF.

Here the CDR3 DNA reads TGTGCCAGCAGCTCCCCGAGAGGGATATACGAGCAGTACTTC. Translation: CASSSPRGIYEQYF. The chain carries TRBV7-8 and TRBJ2-7; maybe TRBD2 (5 bases). Germline assignment: CDR1 SGHVS and CDR2 FQNEAQ. The CDR3 sequence is 14 residues long. The V end lost 4 bases, the J end lost 4 bases, and 14 bases lay between the germline ends.

The V call is TRBV4-2, the J call TRBJ2-7, with TRBD1 matching over 11 bases. Germline trimming cut 0 bases from V and 6 bases from J; bases unmatched to any gene: 4. The CDR3 runs to 15 residues. Germline V lookup: CDR1 LGHNA, CDR2 YNFKEQ. The chain's CDR3 is CASSQEGQGESEQYF. As DNA, the CDR3 is TGTGCCAGCAGCCAAGAGGGACAGGGGGAATCCGAGCAGTACTTC.

This clonotype was recorded at least ten times. The rearrangement joins TRBV7-2 to TRBJ2-7; 14 nucleotides align to TRBD2. V was pared by 4 bases and J by 3 bases, with 2 bases of the junction left unmatched. Germline assignment: CDR1 SGHTA and CDR2 FQGNSA. The CDR3 runs 15 residues. CDR3 protein: CASSSGLAGDYEQYF. The CDR3, as DNA: TGTGCCAGCAGCTCGGGACTAGCGGGGGACTACGAGCAGTACTTC.

A word on this clonotype: With a much larger clone just one base away, this may be a read error. The rearrangement links TRBV7-2 to TRBJ1-3, with D unclear. Germline CDR1 SGHTA, CDR2 FQGNSA. V was cut by 2 bases and J by 0 bases, with 20 bases left in between. The CDR3 runs to 19 residues. The CDR3: CASSLILPAPSSSGNTIYF. DNA for the CDR3: TGTGCCAGCAGCTTAATCCTACCAGCCCCTAGTAGCTCTGGAAACACCATATATTTT.

In its sample, this clonotype was seen a few times. The chain recombines TRBV6-2 or TRBV6-3 with TRBJ2-7, with 8 bases fitting TRBD1. Per germline, CDR1 MNHEY and CDR2 SVGEGT. V dropped 10 bases and J dropped 4; count of bases not matched to a gene: 12. This CDR3 contains 14 residues. The chain's CDR3 is CATTPGQDPYEQYF. The CDR3 DNA sequence: TGTGCCACCACACCGGGACAGGACCCATACGAGCAGTACTTC.

The chain couples TRBV2 to TRBJ1-1; D remains ambiguous. CDR3 length: 15 amino acids. V gave up 7 bases and J gave up 4 bases, with 19 bases separating them. Germline V gives CDR1 SNHLY, CDR2 FYNNEI. The CDR3 DNA reads as TGTGCCAGCAAGATGGCGGAGGGCGAGGGCACTGAAGCTTTCTTT. As protein: CASKMAEGEGTEAFF.

This clonotype was observed a handful of times. This chain uses TRBV20-1 with TRBJ1-1; TRBD1 is a possible D gene (5 bases). The CDR3 covers 12 residues. Germline CDR1 is DFQATT and CDR2 is SNEGSKA (reference sequence). V shed 5 bases and J shed 1 base, with 8 bases lying between them. The CDR3, as DNA: TGCAGTGCTGGGGACCAGAACACTGAAGCTTTCTTT. Protein: CSAGDQNTEAFF.

This clonotype was seen only a few times. The rearrangement joins TRBV12-3 or TRBV12-4 to TRBJ2-3; 11 nucleotides line up with TRBD2. The CDR3 loop spans 16 amino acids. Trimming at V came to 8 bases and at J to 5 bases, leaving 12 bases not matched to a gene. In nucleotides, the CDR3 is TGTGCCAGCGGACTAGCGGGTGCCAGACTCCAAGATACGCAGTATTTT. Protein: CASGLAGARLQDTQYF.

This clonotype was seen more than once but under ten times. The chain employs TRBV12-3 or TRBV12-4 and TRBJ2-3; D may match TRBD1 or TRBD2 (7 bases each). The CDR3 totals 15 residues. V lost 7 bases, J lost 2 bases, and 16 bases lay in between. The CDR3 DNA follows: TGTGCCAGCACTCTAGCAGGGGGGGCCACAGATACGCAGTATTTT. Amino acids: CASTLAGGATDTQYF.